Described below is a single TCR beta chain sequence and its context. The antigen is not known. Pooling of second doses given at about 4 or about 12 weeks was done. This specimen belongs to a study of T cell responses to AZD1222 COVID-19 vaccine. Broader study findings: Mapped onto spike, vaccine-associated CD4 TCRs spanned it and were dominant at 160-218 and 743-854.

The CDR3 has 14 residues. Between the trimmed V and J ends, which lost 4 bases and 5 bases, there was a span of 14 bases. The germline V gene encodes CDR1 GTSNPN and CDR2 SVGIG (reference sequence). Assay used: immunoSEQ multiplex PCR; TCRdb lists only in-frame clones, some missing. This table has over 100,000 clones, about nine tenths appearing once. Here the sequenced sample was peripheral blood, taken 28 days after the second AZD1222 dose. The chain links TRBV30 to TRBJ1-4; the D gene is possibly TRBD1 (5 bases). The sequence was collected from an adult who received the AZD1222 COVID-19 vaccine. The CDR3 loop reads CAWTQGFSNEKLFF. CDR3 nucleotides: TGTGCCTGGACCCAGGGTTTCTCAAATGAAAAACTGTTTTTT.